These T cell receptor beta chains were read from a single sample in a study of blood T cells in healthy people across ages. Each CDR3 protein gets one entry after TCRdb re-called the 5' RACE reads with MiXCR. The sample holds fewer than 1,000,000 distinct CDR3 sequences, roughly 44% seen once. Sequenced sample: blood. These receptors all come from a man in his sixties in good health. Both conserved end residues are part of each CDR3. The D gene is left open where the match is weak. Clone size, where shown, is once, few, many, or a class for clones that have expanded.

v_call,clone_size,d_call,j_call,cdr3_aa,cdr3_nt
TRBV20-1,.,.,TRBJ2-1,CNTNRAGYNEQFF,TGCAATACTAACAGGGCGGGCTACAATGAGCAGTTCTTC
TRBV6-6,.,.,TRBJ1-2,CASSSGPTEKNRYTF,TGTGCCAGCAGTTCTGGGCCTACAGAGAAAAACCGCTACACCTTC
TRBV7-2,.,.,TRBJ2-7,CAGNIDRSLGEQYF,TGTGCCGGCAACATTGACCGGTCCTTGGGAGAGCAGTACTTC
TRBV12-3/TRBV12-4,.,.,TRBJ2-1,CASSVWQGNEQFF,TGTGCCAGCAGTGTCTGGCAGGGGAATGAGCAGTTCTTC
TRBV10-1,.,TRBD1,TRBJ1-1,CASRGERDSEAFF,TGCGCCAGCAGGGGAGAGCGGGACAGTGAAGCTTTCTTT
TRBV6-5,few,TRBD2,TRBJ2-1,CASNSLAGRYNEQFF,TGTGCCAGCAATTCTCTAGCGGGGCGCTACAATGAGCAGTTCTTC
TRBV6-2/TRBV6-3,few,TRBD2,TRBJ2-3,CASGYPGLDDTDTQYF,TGTGCCAGCGGTTACCCGGGACTAGACGACACAGATACGCAGTATTTT
TRBV14,.,TRBD1,TRBJ1-2,CASSPSGTGGVYGYTF,TGTGCCAGCAGCCCTTCTGGGACAGGGGGCGTCTATGGCTACACCTTC
TRBV10-1,.,.,TRBJ2-4,CAVPGQPLAKNIQYF,TGCGCCGTCCCTGGACAGCCGTTAGCCAAAAACATTCAGTACTTC
TRBV7-3,.,TRBD1,TRBJ1-1,CASSPGTGGEAFF,TGTGCCAGCAGCCCCGGGACAGGGGGTGAAGCTTTCTTT
TRBV12-3/TRBV12-4,.,.,TRBJ2-3,CASSFEFTDTQYF,TGTGCCAGCAGTTTCGAGTTTACAGATACGCAGTATTTT
TRBV10-3,.,.,TRBJ2-5,CAISESSADQETQYF,TGTGCCATCAGTGAGTCGTCGGCGGACCAAGAGACCCAGTACTTC
TRBV29-1,.,TRBD2,TRBJ2-7,CSVTKGLAGGANEQYF,TGCAGCGTTACAAAAGGACTAGCGGGGGGGGCCAATGAGCAGTACTTC
TRBV12-3/TRBV12-4,.,.,TRBJ2-7,CAIQGGQPYEQYF,TGTGCCATCCAGGGGGGACAACCTTACGAGCAGTACTTC
TRBV6-1,.,TRBD2,TRBJ2-7,CASSVSGGLSSYEQYF,TGTGCCAGCAGTGTCTCGGGAGGACTGAGCTCCTACGAGCAGTACTTC
TRBV20-1,.,TRBD1,TRBJ1-2,CSARETGQGKGYTF,TGCAGTGCTAGGGAGACCGGACAGGGTAAAGGCTACACCTTC
TRBV5-6,.,TRBD1,TRBJ2-3,CASSPGTGVVALNTDTQYF,TGTGCCAGCAGCCCCGGGACAGGGGTAGTTGCCCTTAACACAGATACGCAGTATTTT
TRBV27,.,TRBD1,TRBJ2-1,CASAWTGGAGNEQFF,TGTGCCAGTGCATGGACAGGGGGCGCGGGGAATGAGCAGTTCTTC
TRBV20-1,once,.,TRBJ1-5,CSVSQGYSNQPQHF,TGCAGTGTTAGTCAGGGATATAGCAATCAGCCCCAGCATTTT
TRBV7-2,.,TRBD2,TRBJ2-3,CASSPLGAGSTDTQYF,TGTGCCAGCAGCCCGCTCGGAGCGGGGAGCACAGATACGCAGTATTTT
TRBV5-1,few,TRBD1,TRBJ2-3,CASSLGQTYTDTQYF,TGCGCCAGCAGTTTGGGACAGACATACACAGATACGCAGTATTTT
TRBV9,.,.,TRBJ2-3,CASSSRSGGRSDTQYF,TGTGCCAGCAGCTCCCGTAGTGGGGGGCGGTCAGATACGCAGTATTTT
TRBV2,few,.,TRBJ2-5,CASSGSAGAQETQYF,TGTGCCAGCAGTGGTTCGGCAGGGGCCCAAGAGACCCAGTACTTC
TRBV5-1,.,TRBD1,TRBJ1-2,CASSRGQADGYTF,TGCGCCAGCAGCCGGGGACAGGCGGATGGCTACACCTTC
TRBV6-2/TRBV6-3,.,TRBD2,TRBJ2-7,CASSYPLMTSGVIGSYEQYF,TGTGCCAGCAGTTACCCACTAATGACTAGCGGGGTAATCGGATCCTACGAGCAGTACTTC
TRBV7-2,.,TRBD1,TRBJ2-7,CASSYGTATYEQYF,TGTGCCAGCAGCTACGGGACAGCCACCTACGAGCAGTACTTC
TRBV11-1,.,.,TRBJ1-2,CASSSGRYGYTF,TGTGCCAGCAGCTCGGGCCGCTATGGCTACACCTTC
TRBV21-1,.,.,TRBJ2-1,CASSKGRGGHSYNEQFF,TGTGCCAGCAGCAAAGGAAGAGGGGGTCACTCCTACAATGAGCAGTTCTTC
TRBV20-1,.,.,TRBJ2-6,CSARGFSGANVLTF,TGCAGTGCTAGAGGCTTCTCTGGGGCCAACGTCCTGACTTTC
TRBV12-3/TRBV12-4,.,.,TRBJ2-7,CANSPPSGWMYF,TGTGCCAACAGTCCCCCTTCCGGTTGGATGTACTTC
TRBV20-1,few,TRBD2,TRBJ2-1,CSARGLAGVRNEQFF,TGCAGTGCTAGAGGACTAGCGGGGGTGCGCAATGAGCAGTTCTTC
TRBV7-9,.,.,TRBJ2-6,CASSSNRQGPGANVLTF,TGTGCCAGCAGCTCGAATCGTCAGGGGCCTGGGGCCAACGTCCTGACTTTC
TRBV20-1,few,TRBD1,TRBJ2-3,CSARGQGQGTDTQYF,TGCAGTGCTAGAGGACAGGGTCAAGGCACAGATACGCAGTATTTT
TRBV12-3/TRBV12-4,once,TRBD1,TRBJ1-6,CASSLTGNNAPLHF,TGTGCCAGCAGTTTGACAGGGAATAATGCACCCCTCCACTTT
TRBV14,.,.,TRBJ2-6,CASSQVRLPDVLTF,TGTGCCAGCAGCCAAGTGAGACTGCCCGACGTCCTGACTTTC
TRBV10-3,many,.,TRBJ1-2,CAISETGPNYGYTF,TGTGCCATCAGTGAGACAGGGCCTAACTATGGCTACACCTTC
TRBV15,.,TRBD1,TRBJ2-7,CATRPEGGLNEQYF,TGTGCCACCAGGCCAGAAGGGGGCTTGAATGAGCAGTACTTC